This T cell receptor beta chain was profiled in a study of response to subunit inactivated influenza vaccine. The study, taken as a whole, reports: New T cells are recruited in small numbers by each seasonal influenza vaccination, according to the authors' suggestion.

TCRdb used MiXCR to reprocess the RT-PCR reads, holding one entry per CDR3 protein. The sample lists roughly 760,000 distinct CDR3 sequences, about 20% seen once, with roughly 10% in the top ten. As for this clonotype: Its antigen is still unknown.

Trimming cost V 4 bases and J 8 bases, with 16 bases left between them. The CDR3 spans 14 residues. Germline CDR1 and CDR2: SGHRS and YFSETQ. The chain carries TRBV5-1 and TRBJ2-1, with a tentative D call TRBD2 (6 bases). The material was PBMCs from blood, obtained roughly 5 days after vaccination. The clonotype comes from a man in his fifties who received an inactivated influenza vaccine. The CDR3 reads CASSPGTPGDEQFF. As DNA, the CDR3 is TGCGCCAGCAGCCCCGGGACGCCGGGGGATGAGCAGTTCTTC. Looking up the rest from reference TRBV5-1 and TRBJ2-1 gives the full variable domain: KAGVTQTPRYLIKTRGQQVTLSCSPISGHRSVSWYQQTPGQGLQFLFEYFSETQRNKGNFPGRFSGRQFSNSRSEMNVSTLELGDSALYLCASSPGTPGDEQFFGPGTRLTVL.